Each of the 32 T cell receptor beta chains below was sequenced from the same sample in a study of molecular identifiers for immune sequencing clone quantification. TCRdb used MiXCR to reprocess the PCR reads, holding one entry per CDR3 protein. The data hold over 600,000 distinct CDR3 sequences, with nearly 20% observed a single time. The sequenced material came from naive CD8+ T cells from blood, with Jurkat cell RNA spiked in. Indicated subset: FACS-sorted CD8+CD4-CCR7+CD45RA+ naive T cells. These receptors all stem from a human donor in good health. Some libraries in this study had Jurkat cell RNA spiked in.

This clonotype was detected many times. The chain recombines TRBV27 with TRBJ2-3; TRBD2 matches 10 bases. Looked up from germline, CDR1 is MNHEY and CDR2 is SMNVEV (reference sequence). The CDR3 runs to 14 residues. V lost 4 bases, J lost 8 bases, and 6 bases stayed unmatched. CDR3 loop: CASSSGLALLTQYF. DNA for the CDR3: TGTGCCAGCAGTTCGGGACTAGCGCTACTTACGCAGTATTTT.

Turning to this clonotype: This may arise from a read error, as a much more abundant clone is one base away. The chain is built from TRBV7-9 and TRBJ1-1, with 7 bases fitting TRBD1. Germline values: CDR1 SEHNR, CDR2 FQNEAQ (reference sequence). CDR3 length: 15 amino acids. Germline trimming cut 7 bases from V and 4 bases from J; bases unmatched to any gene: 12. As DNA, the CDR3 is TGTGCCAGCATCGGCGGGGACAGTCCCGGCACTGAAGCTTTCTTT. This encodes CASIGGDSPGTEAFF.

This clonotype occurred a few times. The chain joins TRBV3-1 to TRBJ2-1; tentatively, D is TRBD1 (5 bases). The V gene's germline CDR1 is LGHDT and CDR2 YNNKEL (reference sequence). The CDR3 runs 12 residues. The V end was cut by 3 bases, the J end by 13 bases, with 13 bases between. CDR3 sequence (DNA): TGTGCCAGCAGCCAGGCCGGACACCAACAGTTCTTC. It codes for CASSQAGHQQFF.

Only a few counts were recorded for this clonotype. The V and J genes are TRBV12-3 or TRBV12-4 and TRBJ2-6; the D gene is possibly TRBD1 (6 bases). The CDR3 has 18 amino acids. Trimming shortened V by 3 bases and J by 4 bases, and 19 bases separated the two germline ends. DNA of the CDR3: TGTGCCAGCAGTTTTGACCCCTGGCAGGGGAAAGGGGCCAACGTCCTGACTTTC. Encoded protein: CASSFDPWQGKGANVLTF.

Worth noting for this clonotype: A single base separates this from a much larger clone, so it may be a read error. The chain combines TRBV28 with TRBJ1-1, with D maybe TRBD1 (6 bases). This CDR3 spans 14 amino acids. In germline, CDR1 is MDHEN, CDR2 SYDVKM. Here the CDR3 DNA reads TGTGCCAGCAATCAGGACAGCATGAACACTGGAGCTTTCTTT. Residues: CASNQDSMNTGAFF.

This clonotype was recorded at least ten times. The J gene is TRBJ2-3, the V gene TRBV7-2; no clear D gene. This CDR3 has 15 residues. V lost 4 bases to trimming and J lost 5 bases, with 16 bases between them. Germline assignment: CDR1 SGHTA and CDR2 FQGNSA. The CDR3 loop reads CASSSLGLGGDTQYF. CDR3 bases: TGTGCCAGCAGCTCCCTGGGGTTAGGCGGAGATACGCAGTATTTT.

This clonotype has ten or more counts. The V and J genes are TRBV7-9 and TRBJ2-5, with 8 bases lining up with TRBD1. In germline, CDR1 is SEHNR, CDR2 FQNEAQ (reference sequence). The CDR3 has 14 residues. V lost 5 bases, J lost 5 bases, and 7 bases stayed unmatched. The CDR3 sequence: CASSPDRVHETQYF. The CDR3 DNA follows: TGTGCCAGCAGCCCGGACAGGGTTCACGAGACCCAGTACTTC.

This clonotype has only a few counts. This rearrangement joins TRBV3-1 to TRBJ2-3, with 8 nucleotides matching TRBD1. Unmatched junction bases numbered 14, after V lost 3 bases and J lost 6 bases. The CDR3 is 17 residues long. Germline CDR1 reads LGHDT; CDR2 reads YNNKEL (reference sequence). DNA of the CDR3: TGTGCCAGCAGCCAGGATCCGGGACAGGCCATTCAGGATACGCAGTATTTT. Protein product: CASSQDPGQAIQDTQYF.

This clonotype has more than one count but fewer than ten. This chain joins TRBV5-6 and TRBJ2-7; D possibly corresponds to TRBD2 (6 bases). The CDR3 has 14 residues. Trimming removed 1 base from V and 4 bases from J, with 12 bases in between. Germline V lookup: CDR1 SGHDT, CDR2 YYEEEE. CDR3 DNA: TGTGCCAGCAGCTTGTGGTTAGCGGTGTACGAGCAGTACTTC. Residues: CASSLWLAVYEQYF.

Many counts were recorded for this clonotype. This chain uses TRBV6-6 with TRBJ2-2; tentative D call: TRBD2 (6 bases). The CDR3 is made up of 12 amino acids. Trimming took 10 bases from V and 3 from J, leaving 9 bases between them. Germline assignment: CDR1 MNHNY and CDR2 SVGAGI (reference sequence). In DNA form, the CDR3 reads TGTGCCACACGGGGGTACACCGGGGAGCTGTTTTTT. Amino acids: CATRGYTGELFF.

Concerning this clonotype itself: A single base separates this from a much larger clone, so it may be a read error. CDR3 sequence: CGVDQTGYEQYF. CDR3 in DNA: TGCGGCGTTGACCAGACAGGGTACGAGCAGTACTTC. The chain links TRBV29-1 to TRBJ2-7, with 7 positions matching TRBD1. Germline CDR1 is SQVTM and CDR2 is ANQGSEA. This CDR3 is 12 amino acids long.

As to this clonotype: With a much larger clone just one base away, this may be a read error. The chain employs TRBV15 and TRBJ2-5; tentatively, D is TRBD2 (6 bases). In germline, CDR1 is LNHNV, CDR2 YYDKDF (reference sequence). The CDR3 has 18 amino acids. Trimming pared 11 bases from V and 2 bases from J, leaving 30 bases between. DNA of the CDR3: TGTGCCGCCACCAAGGACACTAGCCATGCCATTAATCAAGAGACCCAGTACTTC. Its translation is CAATKDTSHAINQETQYF.

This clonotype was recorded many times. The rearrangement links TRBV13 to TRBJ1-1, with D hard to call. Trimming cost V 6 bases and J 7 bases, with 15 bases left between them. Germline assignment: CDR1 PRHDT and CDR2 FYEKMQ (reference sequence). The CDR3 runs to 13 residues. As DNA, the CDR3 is TGTGCCAGCAGTCCTCGGTCGGCGGATGAAGCTTTCTTT. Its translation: CASSPRSADEAFF.

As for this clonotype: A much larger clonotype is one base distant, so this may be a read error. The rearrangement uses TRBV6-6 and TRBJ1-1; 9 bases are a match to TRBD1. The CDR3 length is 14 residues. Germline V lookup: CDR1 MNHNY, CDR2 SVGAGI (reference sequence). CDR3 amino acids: CAGSYVTGGTEAFF. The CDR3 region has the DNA TGTGCCGGCAGTTACGTGACAGGGGGCACTGAAGCTTTCTTT.

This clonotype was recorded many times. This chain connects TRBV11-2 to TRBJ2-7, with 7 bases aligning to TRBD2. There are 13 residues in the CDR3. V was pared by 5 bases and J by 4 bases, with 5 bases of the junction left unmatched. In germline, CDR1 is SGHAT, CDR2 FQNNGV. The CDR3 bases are TGTGCCAGCAGCCCCGGACTAGATTACGAGCAGTACTTC. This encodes CASSPGLDYEQYF.

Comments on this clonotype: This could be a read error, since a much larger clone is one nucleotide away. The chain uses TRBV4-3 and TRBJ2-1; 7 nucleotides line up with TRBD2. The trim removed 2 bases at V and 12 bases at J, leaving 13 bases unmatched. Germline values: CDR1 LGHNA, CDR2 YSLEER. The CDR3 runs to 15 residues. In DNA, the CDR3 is TGCGCCAGCAGCCAAACGGGACCAGCGGGGTCGGCGCAGTTCTTC. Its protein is CASSQTGPAGSAQFF.

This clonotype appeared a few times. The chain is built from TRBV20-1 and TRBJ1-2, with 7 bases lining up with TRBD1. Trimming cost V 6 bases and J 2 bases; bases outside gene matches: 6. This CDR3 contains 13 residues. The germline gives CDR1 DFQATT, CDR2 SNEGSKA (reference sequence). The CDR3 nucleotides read TGCAGTGCCGGAGACAGGGTGAACTATGGCTACACCTTC. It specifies CSAGDRVNYGYTF.

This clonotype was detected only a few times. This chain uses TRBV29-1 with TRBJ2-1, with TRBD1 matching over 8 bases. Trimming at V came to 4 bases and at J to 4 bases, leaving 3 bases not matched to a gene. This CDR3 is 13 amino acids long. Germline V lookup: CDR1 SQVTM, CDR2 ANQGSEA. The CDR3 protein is CSVAGGRYNEQFF. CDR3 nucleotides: TGCAGCGTTGCAGGGGGCAGATACAATGAGCAGTTCTTC.

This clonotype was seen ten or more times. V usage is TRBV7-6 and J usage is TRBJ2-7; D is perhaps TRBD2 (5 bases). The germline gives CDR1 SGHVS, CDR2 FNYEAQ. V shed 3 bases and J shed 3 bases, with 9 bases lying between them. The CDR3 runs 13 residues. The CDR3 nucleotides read TGTGCCAGCAGCTTGGGCGAGGGCTACGAGCAGTACTTC. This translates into CASSLGEGYEQYF.

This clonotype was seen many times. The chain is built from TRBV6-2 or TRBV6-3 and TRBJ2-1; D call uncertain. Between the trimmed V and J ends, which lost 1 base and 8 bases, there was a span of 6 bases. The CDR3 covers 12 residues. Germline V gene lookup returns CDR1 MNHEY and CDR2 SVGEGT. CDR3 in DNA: TGTGCCAGCAGTTACTTGAATTATGAGCAGTTCTTC. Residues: CASSYLNYEQFF.

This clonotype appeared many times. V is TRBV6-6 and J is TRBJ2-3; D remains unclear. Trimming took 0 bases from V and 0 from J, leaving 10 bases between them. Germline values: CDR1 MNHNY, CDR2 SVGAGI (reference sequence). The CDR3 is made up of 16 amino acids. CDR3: CASSYSGPHSTDTQYF. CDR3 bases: TGTGCCAGCAGTTACTCAGGGCCCCACAGCACAGATACGCAGTATTTT.

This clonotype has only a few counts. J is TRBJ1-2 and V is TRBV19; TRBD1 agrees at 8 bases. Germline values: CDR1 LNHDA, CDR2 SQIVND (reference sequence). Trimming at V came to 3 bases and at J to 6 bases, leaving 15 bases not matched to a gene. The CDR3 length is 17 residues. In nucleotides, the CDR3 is TGTGCCAGTAGTATTTTGGACAGGGTAGCAGCCGTAGATGGCTACACCTTC. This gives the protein CASSILDRVAAVDGYTF.

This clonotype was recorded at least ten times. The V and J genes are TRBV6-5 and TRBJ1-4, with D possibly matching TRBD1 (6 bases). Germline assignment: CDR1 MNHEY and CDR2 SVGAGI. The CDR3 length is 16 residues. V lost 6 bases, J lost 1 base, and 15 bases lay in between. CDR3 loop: CASSRHRDITNEKLFF. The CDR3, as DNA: TGTGCCAGCAGCCGTCACCGGGACATAACTAATGAAAAACTGTTTTTT.

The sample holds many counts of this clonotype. CDR3 DNA: TGTGCCAGCAGTTCATTCGGCGGGGACAGGCGTGGGGGTCAGCCCCAGCATTTT. Translated, it gives CASSSFGGDRRGGQPQHF. The gene calls are TRBV28 and TRBJ1-5, with 8 nucleotides matching TRBD1. The CDR3 consists of 18 residues. The germline V gene has CDR1 MDHEN and CDR2 SYDVKM. With 4 bases clipped from V and 6 bases from J, the junction kept 17 bases outside the gene matches.

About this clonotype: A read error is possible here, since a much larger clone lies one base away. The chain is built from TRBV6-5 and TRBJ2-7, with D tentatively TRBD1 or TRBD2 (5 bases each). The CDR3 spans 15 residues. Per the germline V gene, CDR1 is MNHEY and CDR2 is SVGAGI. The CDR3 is CASSYSGPTTYGQYF. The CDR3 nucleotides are TGTGCCAGCAGTTACTCGGGACCAACCACCTACGGGCAGTACTTC.

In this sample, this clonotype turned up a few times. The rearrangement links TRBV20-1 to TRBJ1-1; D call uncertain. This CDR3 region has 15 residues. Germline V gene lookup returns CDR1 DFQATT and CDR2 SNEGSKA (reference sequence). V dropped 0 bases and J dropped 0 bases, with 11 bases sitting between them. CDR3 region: CSARDLSEMNTEAFF. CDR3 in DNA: TGCAGTGCTAGAGATCTTTCGGAAATGAACACTGAAGCTTTCTTT.

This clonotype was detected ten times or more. CDR3 in DNA: TGTGCCACCAGTGATTTCTCACAGATCTCGGTCAATCAGCCCCAGCATTTT. Encoded protein: CATSDFSQISVNQPQHF. J is TRBJ1-5 and V is TRBV24-1; no reliable D call. The CDR3 covers 17 residues. The germline V and J ends were trimmed by 1 base and 3 bases, with 15 bases remaining between them. Germline V gene lookup returns CDR1 KGHDR and CDR2 SFDVKD.

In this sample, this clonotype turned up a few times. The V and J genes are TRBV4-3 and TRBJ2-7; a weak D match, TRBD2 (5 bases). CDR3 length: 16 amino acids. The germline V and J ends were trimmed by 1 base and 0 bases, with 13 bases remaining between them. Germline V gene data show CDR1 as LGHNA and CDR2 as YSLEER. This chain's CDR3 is CASSQGFTGSSYEQYF. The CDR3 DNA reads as TGCGCCAGCAGCCAAGGCTTTACGGGAAGCTCCTACGAGCAGTACTTC.

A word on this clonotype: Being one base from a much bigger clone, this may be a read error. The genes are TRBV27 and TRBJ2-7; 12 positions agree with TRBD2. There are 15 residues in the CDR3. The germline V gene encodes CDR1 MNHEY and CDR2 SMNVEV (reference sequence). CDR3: CASSSGTSGPYGQYF. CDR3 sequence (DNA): TGTGCCAGCAGTTCCGGGACTAGCGGGCCCTACGGGCAGTACTTC.

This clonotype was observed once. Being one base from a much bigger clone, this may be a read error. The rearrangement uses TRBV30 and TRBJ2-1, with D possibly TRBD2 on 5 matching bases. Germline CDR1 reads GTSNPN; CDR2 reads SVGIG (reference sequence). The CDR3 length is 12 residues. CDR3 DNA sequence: TGTGCCTGGAGTGTACTAGGAAATGAGCAGCTCTTC. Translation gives CAWSVLGNEQLF.

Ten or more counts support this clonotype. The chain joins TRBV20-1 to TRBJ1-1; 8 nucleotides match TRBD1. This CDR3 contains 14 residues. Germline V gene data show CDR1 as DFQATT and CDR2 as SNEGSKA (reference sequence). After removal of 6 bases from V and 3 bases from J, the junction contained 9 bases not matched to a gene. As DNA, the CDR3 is TGCAGTGCAATGCAGCCGGGACAGGACACTGAAGCTTTCTTT. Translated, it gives CSAMQPGQDTEAFF.

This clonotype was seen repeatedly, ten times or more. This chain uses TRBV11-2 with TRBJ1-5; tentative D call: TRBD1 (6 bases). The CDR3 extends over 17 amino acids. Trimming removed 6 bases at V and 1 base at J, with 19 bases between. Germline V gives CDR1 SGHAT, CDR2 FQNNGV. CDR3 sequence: CASRPGPRQGSNQPQHF. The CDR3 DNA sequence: TGTGCCAGCAGACCCGGACCCCGGCAGGGGAGCAATCAGCCCCAGCATTTT.